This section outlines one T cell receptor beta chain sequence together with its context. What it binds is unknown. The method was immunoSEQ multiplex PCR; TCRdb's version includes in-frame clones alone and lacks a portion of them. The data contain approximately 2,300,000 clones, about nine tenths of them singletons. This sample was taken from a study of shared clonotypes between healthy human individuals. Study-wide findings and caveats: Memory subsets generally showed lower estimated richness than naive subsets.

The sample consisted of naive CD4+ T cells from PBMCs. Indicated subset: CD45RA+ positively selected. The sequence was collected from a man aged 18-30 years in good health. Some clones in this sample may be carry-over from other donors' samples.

CDR3 sequence: CASSLSDRKNTEAFF. The CDR3 DNA reads as TGTGCCAGCAGCTTAAGTGACAGGAAGAACACTGAAGCTTTCTTT. The genes are TRBV7-3 and TRBJ1-1; TRBD1 is a possible D gene (6 bases). V lost 1 base to trimming and J lost 1 base, with 10 bases between them. The germline V gene has CDR1 SGHTA and CDR2 FQGTGA. The CDR3 runs to 15 residues.